This TCR beta chain was recovered during a study of blood T cell repertoires in COVID-19. Overall study context: Both acute and convalescent COVID-19 samples were obtained from the United States, Italy and Spain.

Some clones are missing from TCRdb's copy, which holds only in-frame ones; the method was immunoSEQ multiplex PCR. The data contain some 400,000 clones, roughly 90% of them seen just once; the ten biggest clones take up about 1.7%. This CDR3 has 15 amino acids. Germline lookup yields CDR1 SGHAT and CDR2 FQNNGV. Germline trimming cut 4 bases from V and 0 bases from J; bases unmatched to any gene: 5. In terms of age and location, participants ranged from roughly 18 to 100 years and lived in under 30 US areas. Membership in each cohort depended on participant-reported clinical history. The TCR sequence derives from a woman younger than 45 who had recovered from COVID-19. This rearrangement joins TRBV11-2 to TRBJ2-7, with 8 bases that match TRBD1. Sample: PBMCs or T cells enriched from blood (not recorded which). In DNA form, the CDR3 reads TGTGCCAGCAGCTGGGGACAGGCGAGCTCCTACGAGCAGTACTTC. Translation gives CASSWGQASSYEQYF.